A single sample is the source of the 4 T cell receptor beta chains below, sequenced in a study of beta chain features in type 1 diabetes. Study-level findings and limits: Shortening that was moderate but significant affected the TCRB CDR3s of Type 1 diabetes patients in all four CD4+ subsets.

Sequencing targeted expressed TCRB transcripts, as all isolated RNA had been reverse transcribed. The data were produced by immunoSEQ multiplex PCR, yet TCRdb's version contains in-frame clones alone and is incomplete. The sample carries about 240,000 clones, about 15% recorded once. No antigen is known for these receptors. The sequencing input was naive CD4+ T cells from blood. The receptors shown here come from a man aged 25 to 40 with type 1 diabetes.

This clone was detected once. The chain combines TRBV21-1 with TRBJ2-3; the table names TRBD1, a call not compared with the DNA. TRBV21-1 is noted as a pseudogene. This CDR3 region has 18 residues. The CDR3 is CASSKGSRDREFTDTQYF. CDR3 DNA sequence: TGTGCCAGCAGCAAAGGTAGCCGGGACAGGGAGTTCACAGATACGCAGTATTTT.

The V and J genes are TRBV30 and TRBJ1-2; D call uncertain. This CDR3 is 13 amino acids long. The germline V gene encodes CDR1 GTSNPN and CDR2 SVGIG (reference sequence). V was cut by 4 bases and J by 7 bases, with 16 bases left in between. This CDR3 reads CAWTSGGQRGYTF. The DNA of the CDR3 is TGTGCCTGGACCTCGGGAGGTCAACGTGGCTACACCTTC.

The chain uses TRBV6-5 and TRBJ2-7, with 14 bases lining up with TRBD2. Germline V lookup: CDR1 MNHEY, CDR2 SVGAGI. The CDR3 runs to 14 residues. Trimming at V came to 5 bases and at J to 5 bases, leaving 2 bases not matched to a gene. CDR3 sequence reads: CASSRLAGGDEQYF. CDR3 bases: TGTGCCAGCAGTCGACTAGCGGGGGGGGACGAGCAGTACTTC.

In this sample, this clone turned up a few times. Other nucleotide sequences in the sample specify the same CDR3. This chain uses TRBV18 with TRBJ2-1; 8 bases match TRBD1. J was trimmed by 4 bases and V by 4 bases; bases with no gene match: 3. The CDR3 runs to 14 residues. Germline lookup yields CDR1 KGHSH and CDR2 LQKENI. The CDR3 sequence is CASSRQGTYNEQFF. CDR3 in DNA: TGTGCCAGCTCACGACAGGGGACTTACAATGAGCAGTTCTTC.